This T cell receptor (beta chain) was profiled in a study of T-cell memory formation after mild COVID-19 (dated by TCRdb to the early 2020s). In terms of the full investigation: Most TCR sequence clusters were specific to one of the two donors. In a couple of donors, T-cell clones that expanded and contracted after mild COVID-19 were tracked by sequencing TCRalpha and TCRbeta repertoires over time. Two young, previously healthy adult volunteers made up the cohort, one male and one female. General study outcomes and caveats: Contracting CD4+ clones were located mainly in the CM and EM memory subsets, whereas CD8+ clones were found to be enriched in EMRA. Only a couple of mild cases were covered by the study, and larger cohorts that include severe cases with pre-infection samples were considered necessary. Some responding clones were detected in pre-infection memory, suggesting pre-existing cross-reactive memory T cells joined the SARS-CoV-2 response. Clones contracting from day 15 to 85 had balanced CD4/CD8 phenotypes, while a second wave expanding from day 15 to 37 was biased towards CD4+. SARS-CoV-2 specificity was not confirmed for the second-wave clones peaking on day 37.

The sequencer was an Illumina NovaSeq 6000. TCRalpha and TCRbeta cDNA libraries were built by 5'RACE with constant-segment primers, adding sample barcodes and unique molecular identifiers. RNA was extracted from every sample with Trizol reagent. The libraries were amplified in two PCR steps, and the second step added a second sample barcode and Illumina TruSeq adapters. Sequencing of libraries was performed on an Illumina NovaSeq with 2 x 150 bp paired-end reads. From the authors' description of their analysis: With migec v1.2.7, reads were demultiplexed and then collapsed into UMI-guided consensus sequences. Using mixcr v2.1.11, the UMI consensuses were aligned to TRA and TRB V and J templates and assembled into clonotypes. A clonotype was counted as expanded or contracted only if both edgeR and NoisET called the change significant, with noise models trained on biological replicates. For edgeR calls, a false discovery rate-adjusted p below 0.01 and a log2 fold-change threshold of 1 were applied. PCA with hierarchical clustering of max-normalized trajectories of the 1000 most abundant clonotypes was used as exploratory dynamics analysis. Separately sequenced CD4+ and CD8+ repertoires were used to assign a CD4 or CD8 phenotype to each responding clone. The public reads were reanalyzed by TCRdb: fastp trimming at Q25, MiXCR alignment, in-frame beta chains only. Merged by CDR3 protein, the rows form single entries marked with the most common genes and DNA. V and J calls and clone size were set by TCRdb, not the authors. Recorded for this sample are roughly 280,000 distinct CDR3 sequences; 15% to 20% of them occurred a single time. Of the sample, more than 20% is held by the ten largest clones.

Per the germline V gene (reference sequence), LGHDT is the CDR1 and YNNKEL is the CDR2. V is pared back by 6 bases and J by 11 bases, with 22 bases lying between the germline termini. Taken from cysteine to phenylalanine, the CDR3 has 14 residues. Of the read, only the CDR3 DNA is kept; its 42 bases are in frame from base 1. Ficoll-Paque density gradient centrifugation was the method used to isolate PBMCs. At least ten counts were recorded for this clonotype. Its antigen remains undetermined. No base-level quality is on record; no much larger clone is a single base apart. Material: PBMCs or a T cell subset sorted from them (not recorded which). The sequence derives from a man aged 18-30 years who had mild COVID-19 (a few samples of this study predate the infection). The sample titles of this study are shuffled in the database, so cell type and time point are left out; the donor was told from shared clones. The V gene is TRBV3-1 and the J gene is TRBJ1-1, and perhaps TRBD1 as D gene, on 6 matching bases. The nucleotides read TGTGCCAGCAGAGAACAGGGACGCCCTACGCTGGCTTTCTTT. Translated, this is CASREQGRPTLAFF.